The 7 T cell receptor beta chains below were found in one sample sequenced in a study of response to subunit inactivated influenza vaccine. TCRdb itself ran the RT-PCR reads through MiXCR, one entry per CDR3 protein. The data contain fewer than 250,000 distinct CDR3 sequences, 14% of them singletons. This sample comprised CD8+ T cells sorted from PBMCs, obtained less than 6 days after vaccination. The origin of the receptors is a man in his fifties who received an inactivated influenza vaccine.

The chain uses TRBV10-3 and TRBJ2-7; 10 bases match TRBD2. This CDR3 contains 15 residues. CDR1 is ENHRY, CDR2 SYGVKD, per germline. With 2 bases clipped from V and 0 bases from J, the junction kept 1 base outside the gene matches. CDR3 nucleotide sequence: TGTGCCATCAGTGAGGGACTAGCGGTCTCCTACGAGCAGTACTTC. This gives the protein CAISEGLAVSYEQYF.

There are a few counts of this clonotype. This chain uses TRBV11-1 with TRBJ2-2; 7 bases match TRBD2. The CDR3 has 19 amino acids. The V and J ends lost 0 bases and 9 bases, in that order; junction bases with no gene match: 19. CDR1 SGHAT and CDR2 FQDESV come from the germline V gene (reference sequence). CDR3 loop: CASSLALMAGEGSLRELFF. The CDR3 DNA sequence: TGTGCCAGCAGCTTAGCACTCATGGCGGGAGAAGGAAGTCTCCGGGAGCTGTTTTTT.

This clonotype was counted only a few times. The rearrangement uses TRBV12-3 or TRBV12-4 and TRBJ2-5; D is possibly TRBD1 or TRBD2 (5 bases each). V lost 6 bases and J lost 4, with 18 bases in between. The CDR3 totals 15 residues. CDR3 coding DNA: TGTGCCAGCAGCACCCCCGGGACCGTCCGAGAGACCCAGTACTTC. This codes for CASSTPGTVRETQYF.

The CDR3 DNA reads as TGTGCCAGCAGCTTGTTACAAGAAACCGCCTACGAGCAGTACTTC. As protein: CASSLLQETAYEQYF. The chain couples TRBV5-6 to TRBJ2-7; no clear D gene. There are 15 residues in the CDR3. V lost 1 base and J 2 bases, leaving 13 bases between the germline ends. CDR1 and CDR2 (germline): SGHDT, YYEEEE.

The chain employs TRBV7-6 and TRBJ2-5; possibly TRBD1 for D (6 bases). The CDR3 sequence is 16 residues long. Germline V lookup: CDR1 SGHVS, CDR2 FNYEAQ. Trimming took 1 base from V and 4 from J, leaving 16 bases between them. The DNA of the CDR3 is TGTGCCAGCAGCTTAGAAATAGTGGGCAGGGGAGAGACCCAGTACTTC. Amino acids: CASSLEIVGRGETQYF.

For the CDR3, the DNA is TGTGCCATCAGTGCCCCCCCGGGGGGACTCACAGATACGCAGTATTTT. Translation: CAISAPPGGLTDTQYF. The rearrangement joins TRBV10-3 to TRBJ2-3, with 7 bases aligning to TRBD2. Germline V CDR1 and CDR2: ENHRY, SYGVKD. There are 16 residues in the CDR3. The V and J ends lost 4 bases and 2 bases, in that order; junction bases with no gene match: 9.

This clonotype was picked up a small number of times. The chain uses TRBV6-1 and TRBJ1-2, with 7 positions matching TRBD1. This CDR3 contains 13 residues. Germline loops: CDR1 MNHNS, CDR2 SASEGT. The CDR3 DNA reads as TGTGTAGGGGGCCCAGCAACTAACTATGGCTACACCTTC. This encodes CVGGPATNYGYTF.